Presented here are 25 T cell receptor beta chains from one specimen sequenced in a study of beta chain features in type 1 diabetes. Whole-study results and caveats: All four CD4+ subsets of Type 1 diabetes patients contained TCRB CDR3s that were moderately but significantly shorter.

Every bit of the isolated RNA underwent reverse transcription, so sequencing read expressed TCRB transcripts. TCRdb keeps only in-frame clones here, not all; method: immunoSEQ multiplex PCR. In the table there are over 600,000 clones, roughly 12% of which are singletons. Antigens for these TCRs are unknown. The sequencing input was naive CD4+ T cells from blood. The receptors here all came from a man under 40 with type 1 diabetes.

The sample holds a few counts of this clone. CDR3 sequence (DNA): TGTGCCAGCAGCGCGACAGGCCGCGCGGGCACAGATACGCAGTATTTT. It specifies CASSATGRAGTDTQYF. J is TRBJ2-3 and V is TRBV9; possible D gene TRBD1, 6 bases. Trimming took 3 bases from V and 1 from J, leaving 15 bases between them. The CDR3 sequence is 16 residues long. Germline V gene lookup returns CDR1 SGDLS and CDR2 YYNGEE.

This chain links TRBV5-1 with TRBJ2-7, with D unresolved. In germline, CDR1 is SGHRS, CDR2 YFSETQ. This CDR3 comprises 14 residues. V lost 0 bases and J 2 bases, leaving 9 bases between the germline ends. The CDR3 DNA reads TGCGCCAGCAGCTTGGAAGGCAGCACCTACGAGCAGTACTTC. This gives the protein CASSLEGSTYEQYF.

The rearrangement joins TRBV19 to TRBJ1-2, with D perhaps TRBD1 (6 bases). The V gene's germline CDR1 is LNHDA and CDR2 SQIVND (reference sequence). The CDR3 consists of 15 residues. Trimming cost V 9 bases and J 0 bases, with 17 bases left between them. CDR3 in DNA: TGTGCCAGCTCCTCAGGGGCCTTAGCTAACTATGGCTACACCTTC. This encodes CASSSGALANYGYTF.

This clone was observed a few times. The J gene is TRBJ2-3, the V gene TRBV6-6; maybe TRBD1 (5 bases). The CDR3 sequence is 14 residues long. The germline V gene encodes CDR1 MNHNY and CDR2 SVGAGI (reference sequence). The V gene lost 7 bases and the J gene lost 10 bases, with 21 bases spanning the gap. The CDR3 region has the DNA TGTGCCAGCACGGTAGGAACAGGTACTTGGGCGCAGTATTTT. This encodes CASTVGTGTWAQYF.

This clone occurred a few times. V and J are TRBV5-4 and TRBJ2-6, with no clear D. This CDR3 has 15 residues. Germline V gene data show CDR1 as SGHNT and CDR2 as YYREEE (reference sequence). V was clipped by 5 bases and J by 2 bases, with 11 bases between them. CDR3: CASRLAGPGANVLTF. CDR3 in DNA: TGTGCCAGCAGACTGGCTGGTCCTGGGGCCAACGTCCTGACTTTC.

This clone showed up just a few times. This sequence joins TRBV7-8 and TRBJ2-1; D unclear. The germline V and J ends were trimmed by 0 bases and 5 bases, with 8 bases remaining between them. The CDR3 totals 14 residues. CDR1 and CDR2 (germline): SGHVS, FQNEAQ. The CDR3 DNA is TGTGCCAGCAGCTTAGCGGAAACTCACAATGAGCAGTTCTTC. Translation: CASSLAETHNEQFF.

This chain joins TRBV7-9 and TRBJ2-5, with 9 bases aligning to TRBD1. From germline, CDR1 is SEHNR and CDR2 FQNEAQ (reference sequence). The length of the CDR3 is 15 residues. V dropped 0 bases and J dropped 3; count of bases not matched to a gene: 2. In DNA, the CDR3 is TGTGCCAGCAGCTTAGCCCGGGACAGGGAAGAGACCCAGTACTTC. Protein product: CASSLARDREETQYF.

Notes on this clone: Additional DNA sequences in this sample encode the identical CDR3. The chain joins TRBV10-3 to TRBJ2-7, with 8 nucleotides matching TRBD1. The germline V gene has CDR1 ENHRY and CDR2 SYGVKD. The V segment lost 5 bases and the J segment 3 bases; nucleotides outside the gene matches: 6. The CDR3 consists of 14 residues. CDR3 in DNA: TGTGCCATCAGTCTTACAGGGGGGAGCTACGAGCAGTACTTC. It codes for CAISLTGGSYEQYF.

The chain joins TRBV25-1 to TRBJ1-3; a weak D match, TRBD1 (6 bases). Trimming took 0 bases from V and 4 from J, leaving 7 bases between them. Germline CDR1 MGHDK, CDR2 SYGVNS. The CDR3 totals 14 residues. The CDR3 DNA is TGTGCCAGCAGTGAATATGGGACAGGAAACACCATATATTTT. Protein product: CASSEYGTGNTIYF.

This clone showed up just a few times. The rearrangement uses TRBV9 and TRBJ1-1, with D perhaps matching TRBD1 (6 bases). The CDR3 is 14 amino acids. The V gene's germline CDR1 is SGDLS and CDR2 YYNGEE. V lost 3 bases, J lost 5 bases, and 14 bases lay in between. The CDR3 spells CASSAGQSGTEAFF. CDR3 sequence (DNA): TGTGCCAGCAGCGCTGGACAGAGCGGAACTGAAGCTTTCTTT.

The chain joins TRBV11-2 to TRBJ2-7, with a weak D call TRBD1 (6 bases). With 5 bases removed from V and 4 bases from J, the gap between germline ends came to 15 bases. There are 14 residues in the CDR3. Germline values: CDR1 SGHAT, CDR2 FQNNGV. The CDR3 coding sequence is TGTGCCAGCAGCCCTACAGGGATCCATTACGAGCAGTACTTC. This translates into CASSPTGIHYEQYF.

This clone has more than one count but fewer than ten. The chain combines TRBV4-2 with TRBJ1-2, with D uncertain. Germline V gene lookup returns CDR1 LGHNA and CDR2 YNFKEQ. Deletions cut 4 bases from V and 5 bases from J, with 11 bases between. CDR3 length equals 13 residues. The CDR3 DNA is TGTGCCAGCAGCCTTTCGGGTGGATATGGCTACACCTTC. This codes for CASSLSGGYGYTF.

This chain links TRBV7-8 with TRBJ2-1, with a weak D call TRBD1 (6 bases). Trimming pared 5 bases from V and 9 bases from J, leaving 14 bases between. CDR1 is SGHVS, CDR2 FQNEAQ, per germline. The CDR3 runs 13 residues. The CDR3 is CASSLNREVEQFF. In nucleotides, the CDR3 is TGTGCCAGCAGCCTCAACAGGGAAGTTGAGCAGTTCTTC.

J is TRBJ2-5 and V is TRBV5-1, with 7 bases matching TRBD1. Germline V gene lookup returns CDR1 SGHRS and CDR2 YFSETQ. With V trimmed by 5 bases and J by 2 bases, 6 bases remained unmatched. The CDR3 extends over 14 amino acids. In DNA, the CDR3 is TGCGCCAGCAGTAGGGACAGACAACAAGAGACCCAGTACTTC. It specifies CASSRDRQQETQYF.

This clone was detected a few times. V is TRBV6-5 and J is TRBJ1-4, with no clear D. Germline V gene sequence: CDR1 MNHEY, CDR2 SVGAGI. V was cut by 7 bases and J by 0 bases, with 6 bases left in between. This CDR3 spans 13 amino acids. The CDR3 protein is CASMRATNEKLFF. Written as DNA, the CDR3 is TGTGCCAGCATGAGGGCAACTAATGAAAAACTGTTTTTT.

This clone has only a few counts. This chain uses TRBV27 with TRBJ1-5; TRBD1 agrees at 8 bases. Germline CDR1 reads MNHEY; CDR2 reads SMNVEV (reference sequence). The CDR3 extends over 14 amino acids. With V trimmed by 5 bases and J by 5 bases, 5 bases remained unmatched. The CDR3 loop reads CASSPRTGYQPQHF. The CDR3 DNA reads as TGTGCCAGCAGTCCGAGGACAGGGTATCAGCCCCAGCATTTT.

This clone was found a few times. J is TRBJ2-1 and V is TRBV2; unclear D gene. The germline V gene encodes CDR1 SNHLY and CDR2 FYNNEI. Trimming removed 3 bases at V and 3 bases at J, with 6 bases between. The CDR3 sequence is 13 residues long. This CDR3 reads CASSDPGYNEQFF. For the CDR3, the DNA is TGTGCCAGCAGTGACCCTGGCTACAATGAGCAGTTCTTC.

The genes are TRBV5-1 and TRBJ2-3, with D hard to call. CDR3 size: 11 residues. V was pared by 4 bases and J by 3 bases, with 3 bases between. The germline V gene has CDR1 SGHRS and CDR2 YFSETQ. The CDR3 DNA reads TGCGCCAGCAGCCAGACAGATACGCAGTATTTT. Protein product: CASSQTDTQYF.

CDR3 sequence reads: CATSRDYRGATEAFF. Written as DNA, the CDR3 is TGTGCCACCAGCAGAGATTATCGGGGAGCCACTGAAGCTTTCTTT. V is TRBV15 and J is TRBJ1-1; D gene ambiguous. The ends were cut back, 0 bases at V and 4 bases at J, with 12 bases in the middle. Germline V gene lookup returns CDR1 LNHNV and CDR2 YYDKDF (reference sequence). The CDR3 has 15 residues.

This clone was recorded a few times. Germline is not matched at one junction end, which may reflect a read error. The rearrangement joins TRBV14 to TRBJ2-1; 7 bases align to TRBD1. The CDR3 spans 15 residues. CDR1 is SGHDN, CDR2 FVKESK, per germline. In DNA, the CDR3 is TGTGCCACCAGCGCGACAGGGATAGGTTACAATGAGCAGTTCTTC. Amino acid sequence: CATSATGIGYNEQFF.

In its sample, this clone was seen a few times. Different DNA sequences within this sample yield the same CDR3. The chain joins TRBV6-5 to TRBJ2-3, with 10 positions matching TRBD1. Trimming removed 6 bases from V and 5 bases from J; junction bases left unmatched: 2. The CDR3 is 13 amino acids. Germline V gene lookup returns CDR1 MNHEY and CDR2 SVGAGI. The CDR3 sequence: CASRGQGKDTQYF. The CDR3 DNA sequence: TGTGCCAGCAGGGGACAGGGGAAAGATACGCAGTATTTT.

The chain combines TRBV7-2 with TRBJ1-2; D might be TRBD1 (5 bases). The length of the CDR3 is 14 residues. Germline CDR1 and CDR2: SGHTA and FQGNSA. V was shortened by 3 bases and J by 3 bases, with 11 bases between the two germline ends. In DNA form, the CDR3 reads TGTGCCAGCAGCTTTTCCGGGACCTACTATGGCTACACCTTC. Amino acid sequence: CASSFSGTYYGYTF. Drawing the rest from reference TRBV7-2 and TRBJ1-2, the complete variable domain is GAGVSQSPSNKVTEKGKDVELRCDPISGHTALYWYRQSLGQGLEFLIYFQGNSAPDKSGLPSDRFSAERTGGSVSTLTIQRTQQEDSAVYLCASSFSGTYYGYTFGSGTRLTVV.

The chain employs TRBV7-9 and TRBJ1-1; no reliable D call. This CDR3 comprises 14 residues. V was shortened by 3 bases and J by 3 bases, with 11 bases between the two germline ends. From germline, CDR1 is SEHNR and CDR2 FQNEAQ (reference sequence). Written as DNA, the CDR3 is TGTGCCAGCAGCTTCGGAATGGACGACACTGAAGCTTTCTTT. It translates to CASSFGMDDTEAFF.

The table lists this clone with a few counts. This CDR3 reads CATQPQENTEAFF. The CDR3, as DNA: TGTGCCACCCAGCCCCAGGAAAACACTGAAGCTTTCTTT. The chain is built from TRBV6-6 and TRBJ1-1; D is undetermined. There are 13 residues in the CDR3. The V gene's germline CDR1 is MNHNY and CDR2 SVGAGI (reference sequence). The V end was cut by 10 bases, the J end by 2 bases, with 14 bases between.

The V and J genes are TRBV6-5 and TRBJ2-3; no definite D call. Germline V CDR1 and CDR2: MNHEY, SVGAGI. Trimming left V 10 bases short and J 6 bases short, with 17 bases between. The CDR3 consists of 13 residues. The DNA for the CDR3 is TGTGCCACCCTCAAGGGAACTCAGGATACGCAGTATTTT. This codes for CATLKGTQDTQYF.